This TCR beta chain originates from a study of T cell responses to AZD1222 COVID-19 vaccine. Background on the study: It was second doses at about 4 or about 12 weeks that were pooled. General study points: Clonal diversity was possibly underestimated, and white British individuals and females predominated among donors. Baseline testing showed seropositivity in only 5 or 6 AZD1222 recipients.

The assay was immunoSEQ multiplex PCR, and TCRdb's table has in-frame clones only and misses some. The sample lists some 160,000 clones, 88% occurring once. CDR1 is ENHRY and CDR2 is SYGVKD in the germline V gene. Trimming at V came to 2 bases and at J to 2 bases, leaving 3 bases not matched to a gene. The CDR3 is 14 amino acids. To note about this clone: Its antigen is not known.

V gene TRBV10-3 combines with J gene TRBJ2-7; TRBD2 matches at 7 bases. This material consisted of peripheral blood, taken on day 0 of AZD1222 vaccination. This TCR came from an adult in good health. The CDR3 coding sequence is TGTGCCATCAGTGAGGCTAGCGGACCCTACGAGCAGTACTTC. Amino acid sequence: CAISEASGPYEQYF.